The sequence of this T cell receptor (beta chain) was determined in a study of CD8+CD57+ T cells in acquired aplastic anemia. The study profiled TCR beta VDJ and CDR3 using genomic DNA as template. TCRdb redid the calling of the reads with MiXCR, one entry per CDR3 protein. The sample has more than 200,000 distinct CDR3 sequences, roughly 45% seen once; the top ten hold about 20%. For sequencing, patients were chosen who had shown expansion of CD8+CD57+ cells by flow cytometry. Blood samples were obtained from patients who had received no prior therapy. The CDR3 totals 14 residues. V was pared by 3 bases and J by 12 bases, with 20 bases between.

The source material was sorted CD4+, CD8+, or CD8+CD57+ T cells (not recorded which) from PBMCs. The V gene is TRBV12-3 or TRBV12-4, the J gene TRBJ1-2; TRBD1 is a possible D gene (5 bases). This clonotype originated in a human donor with aplastic anemia. This chain's CDR3 is CASSFENGTPGNTF. Here the CDR3 DNA reads TGTGCCAGCAGTTTCGAAAACGGGACGCCCGGAAACACCTTC.